The 32 T cell receptor beta chains in this list originate from one sample, sequenced in a study of response to subunit inactivated influenza vaccine. TCRdb re-called the RT-PCR reads through MiXCR, storing one row per CDR3 protein. This repertoire shows fewer than 750,000 distinct CDR3 sequences, less than 15% found once; its top ten account for over 8.5%. The sample in question was PBMCs from blood, obtained roughly 12 days after vaccination. The receptors come from a man between 50 and 59 years old who received an inactivated influenza vaccine.

This clonotype was seen at least ten times. This chain joins TRBV7-9 and TRBJ2-5, with D unclear. This CDR3 comprises 12 residues. Trimming took off 5 bases at V and 5 bases at J, with 9 bases between the two ends. From germline, CDR1 is SEHNR and CDR2 FQNEAQ (reference sequence). The CDR3 region is CASSPHGETQYF. The DNA for the CDR3 is TGTGCCAGCAGCCCCCACGGGGAGACCCAGTACTTC.

This clonotype has more than one count but fewer than ten. The V call is TRBV28, the J call TRBJ2-7; D is ambiguous. CDR3 length: 13 residues. Germline-derived CDR1 and CDR2 are MDHEN and SYDVKM. Trimming removed 1 base from V and 3 bases from J, with 7 bases in between. CDR3 nucleotides: TGTGCCAGCAGTTTATTAACCAACTACGAGCAGTACTTC. It is translated as CASSLLTNYEQYF.

This clonotype occurred many times. J is TRBJ1-6 and V is TRBV7-2; no definite D call. Looked up from germline, CDR1 is SGHTA and CDR2 is FQGNSA. The CDR3 contains 17 residues. V was clipped by 1 base and J by 0 bases, with 10 bases between them. CDR3: CASSLVEGYSYNSPLHF. The CDR3 nucleotides read TGTGCCAGCAGCTTAGTTGAAGGTTACTCCTATAATTCACCCCTCCACTTT.

The chain is built from TRBV9 and TRBJ1-2; no definite D call. In germline, CDR1 is SGDLS, CDR2 YYNGEE. The CDR3 is 13 residues long. V lost 2 bases and J lost 3, with 8 bases in between. CDR3 sequence reads: CASSVLDHYGYTF. CDR3 DNA sequence: TGTGCCAGCAGCGTGTTGGACCACTATGGCTACACCTTC.

The rearrangement links TRBV4-2 to TRBJ2-2; 15 bases match TRBD2. The CDR3 is made up of 19 amino acids. The germline CDR1 and CDR2 sequences are LGHNA and YNFKEQ. V was pared by 2 bases and J by 3 bases, with 7 bases of the junction left unmatched. This CDR3 reads CASSQPIGLAGGYTGELFF. Here the CDR3 DNA reads TGTGCCAGCAGCCAACCCATAGGACTAGCGGGGGGGTACACCGGGGAGCTGTTTTTT.

The chain uses TRBV5-1 and TRBJ1-1; perhaps TRBD1 as D (5 bases). The germline V and J ends were trimmed by 1 base and 7 bases, with 14 bases remaining between them. Germline V gene data show CDR1 as SGHRS and CDR2 as YFSETQ. This CDR3 comprises 14 residues. DNA for the CDR3: TGCGCCAGCAGCTTGAAGATCGAAGACAGTGAAGCTTTCTTT. It yields the protein CASSLKIEDSEAFF.

This clonotype was seen at least ten times. The V call is TRBV7-2, the J call TRBJ2-5, with D perhaps TRBD1 (5 bases). Germline assignment: CDR1 SGHTA and CDR2 FQGNSA. The ends were cut back, 0 bases at V and 5 bases at J, with 13 bases in the middle. The CDR3 totals 15 residues. The CDR3 here is CASSLAIQGAETQYF. The CDR3 DNA follows: TGTGCCAGCAGCTTAGCTATTCAGGGTGCGGAGACCCAGTACTTC.

This clonotype was found many times. The chain joins TRBV4-1 to TRBJ2-5, with 7 bases lining up with TRBD1. The CDR3 consists of 17 residues. CDR1 and CDR2 from the germline V gene are MGHRA and YSYEKL. V lost 0 bases to trimming and J lost 3 bases; unmatched junction nucleotides: 10. The CDR3, as DNA: TGCGCCAGCAGCCAAGATGGGCCCACAGGGGCGGAAGAGACCCAGTACTTC. Its translation: CASSQDGPTGAEETQYF.

The table lists this clonotype with a few counts. The rearrangement uses TRBV3-1 and TRBJ2-2; weak D call: TRBD1 (5 bases). The CDR3 is 15 residues long. The V gene's germline CDR1 is LGHDT and CDR2 YNNKEL (reference sequence). The V end lost 1 base, the J end lost 5 bases, and 11 bases lay between the germline ends. The CDR3 region is CASSQVRARTGELFF. The CDR3 region has the DNA TGTGCCAGCAGCCAAGTCAGGGCGCGGACCGGGGAGCTGTTTTTT.

This chain links TRBV12-5 with TRBJ2-5; perhaps TRBD2 as D (6 bases). V lost 5 bases and J 5 bases, leaving 12 bases between the germline ends. The CDR3 is 13 amino acids. The germline gives CDR1 LGHNT, CDR2 FRNRAP. CDR3 in DNA: TGTGCTAGTGGTCCCGGGACTTGGGAGACCCAGTACTTC. Protein: CASGPGTWETQYF.

With respect to this clonotype: Possible read error: a much larger clone is one base away. The V gene is TRBV15, the J gene TRBJ2-3; TRBD2 matches 9 bases. CDR1 is LNHNV and CDR2 is YYDKDF in the germline V gene (reference sequence). CDR3 length: 16 amino acids. After removal of 0 bases from V and 4 bases from J, the junction contained 5 bases not matched to a gene. The CDR3 DNA follows: TGTGCCACCAGCAGAGATAGCGGGAGTGCCTCAGATACGCAGTATTTT. Translating it yields CATSRDSGSASDTQYF.

V usage is TRBV6-1 and J usage is TRBJ2-1, with TRBD2 as a possible D gene (7 bases). The germline gives CDR1 MNHNS, CDR2 SASEGT. Trimming pared 5 bases from V and 4 bases from J, leaving 12 bases between. CDR3 length: 14 amino acids. The CDR3 nucleotides read TGTGCCAGCAGTCGGGGGGCTCGATACAATGAGCAGTTCTTC. The encoded protein is CASSRGARYNEQFF.

This clonotype was counted ten times or more. This chain uses TRBV20-1 with TRBJ2-1; D tentatively reads TRBD1 or TRBD2 (6 bases each). Germline CDR1 is DFQATT and CDR2 is SNEGSKA (reference sequence). CDR3 length equals 14 residues. The V and J ends lost 3 bases and 8 bases respectively, with 17 bases between them. The CDR3 DNA follows: TGCAGTGCTAGTCGACTAGGGGGTACGGATGAGCAGTTCTTC. It encodes CSASRLGGTDEQFF.

This clonotype was observed many times. The chain employs TRBV28 and TRBJ2-4, with 7 positions matching TRBD1. The V gene's germline CDR1 is MDHEN and CDR2 SYDVKM. The CDR3 has 16 amino acids. J gave up 3 bases and V 2 bases, and 7 bases lay outside the gene matches. The CDR3 loop reads CASSLDRVLDKNIQYF. CDR3 nucleotide sequence: TGTGCCAGCAGTTTAGACAGGGTTTTGGACAAAAACATTCAGTACTTC.

This clonotype was seen a few times. This chain connects TRBV29-1 to TRBJ2-3, with D unclear. Trimming removed 4 bases at V and 6 bases at J, with 11 bases between. CDR1 and CDR2 from the germline V gene are SQVTM and ANQGSEA. The CDR3 has 12 residues. Written as DNA, the CDR3 is TGCAGCGTTGGGATCCAGGCCGATACGCAGTATTTT. It codes for CSVGIQADTQYF.

This clonotype occurred a few times. The chain combines TRBV9 with TRBJ2-7; TRBD1 aligns across 7 bases. The V gene end was trimmed by 3 bases and the J gene end by 1 base; junction bases not matched to a gene: 4. The germline gives CDR1 SGDLS, CDR2 YYNGEE. There are 14 residues in the CDR3. CDR3 nucleotides: TGTGCCAGCAGCGAGGCGGACAGGTCCTACGAGCAGTACTTC. Protein: CASSEADRSYEQYF.

This clonotype was observed a handful of times. Here the CDR3 reads CASSLDGNYNSPLHF. The CDR3 region has the DNA TGCGCCAGCAGCTTGGACGGGAACTATAATTCACCCCTCCACTTT. V gene TRBV5-1 combines with J gene TRBJ1-6; no clear D gene. Trimming took off 0 bases at V and 3 bases at J, with 7 bases between the two ends. CDR1 and CDR2 from the germline V gene are SGHRS and YFSETQ. The CDR3 spans 15 residues.

This clonotype was picked up a small number of times. The chain uses TRBV28 and TRBJ2-7, with TRBD1 matching over 9 bases. Germline V gene lookup returns CDR1 MDHEN and CDR2 SYDVKM. This CDR3 is built from 14 residues. Trimming cost V 4 bases and J 4 bases; bases outside gene matches: 5. The CDR3 DNA sequence: TGTGCCAGCAGTTCGGACAGGGGTCTTTACGAGCAGTACTTC. Encoded protein: CASSSDRGLYEQYF.

This clonotype was seen a handful of times. The chain recombines TRBV28 with TRBJ2-5; unclear D gene. Deletions cut 8 bases from V and 3 bases from J, with 10 bases between. The CDR3 totals 12 residues. Germline V gene data show CDR1 as MDHEN and CDR2 as SYDVKM. The DNA of the CDR3 is TGTGCCAGCGGCCTCCGGGAAGAGACCCAGTACTTC. Protein product: CASGLREETQYF.

The chain has TRBV5-1 and TRBJ2-3; the D is unclear. The CDR3 has 15 residues. Germline V lookup: CDR1 SGHRS, CDR2 YFSETQ. Trimming shortened V by 0 bases and J by 5 bases, and 13 bases separated the two germline ends. Written as DNA, the CDR3 is TGCGCCAGCAGCTTGGCCCTCCCGGGTAGAGATACGCAGTATTTT. As protein: CASSLALPGRDTQYF.

The chain uses TRBV20-1 and TRBJ2-2, with TRBD2 matching 9 bases. Trimming removed 1 base from V and 7 bases from J; junction bases left unmatched: 13. The CDR3 totals 17 residues. Per germline, CDR1 DFQATT and CDR2 SNEGSKA (reference sequence). CDR3 DNA: TGCAGTGCTAGAGTGCGGGGGGGCGGAACTGGTTTCGGGGAGCTGTTTTTT. Its protein is CSARVRGGGTGFGELFF.

V gene TRBV9 combines with J gene TRBJ2-7; D is possibly TRBD1 or TRBD2 (6 bases each). The length of the CDR3 is 13 residues. Germline lookup yields CDR1 SGDLS and CDR2 YYNGEE. The V end lost 2 bases, the J end lost 5 bases, and 11 bases lay between the germline ends. CDR3 sequence (DNA): TGTGCCAGCAGCGTGGGGGGCCAAGACGAGCAGTACTTC. Translation gives CASSVGGQDEQYF. The variable domain in full, with the rest retrieved from reference TRBV9 and TRBJ2-7, is DSGVTQTPKHLITATGQRVTLRCSPRSGDLSVYWYQQSLDQGLQFLIQYYNGEERAKGNILERFSAQQFPDLHSELNLSSLELGDSALYFCASSVGGQDEQYFGPGTRLTVT.

A remark on this clonotype: Possible read error: a much larger clone is one base away. The chain links TRBV7-2 to TRBJ2-3, with 7 bases fitting TRBD2. Germline V CDR1 and CDR2: SGHTA, FQGNSA. The CDR3 covers 14 residues. V was clipped by 2 bases and J by 10 bases; unmatched bases: 9. The CDR3 is CASSLQREGQAQYF. The CDR3 nucleotides read TGTGCCAGCAGCTTACAGCGGGAAGGGCAGGCGCAGTATTTT.

This clonotype was detected a few times. V usage is TRBV5-1 and J usage is TRBJ1-2, with TRBD1 matching over 7 bases. The CDR3 spans 15 residues. Germline CDR1 is SGHRS and CDR2 is YFSETQ. J gave up 4 bases and V 3 bases, and 9 bases lay outside the gene matches. CDR3 region: CASSSERPGGYGYTF. For the CDR3, the DNA is TGCGCCAGCAGCTCGGAACGCCCAGGGGGCTATGGCTACACCTTC.

This clonotype was found a few times. The CDR3 reads CASSSLAGLVETQYF. In nucleotides, the CDR3 is TGTGCCAGCAGCTCCCTAGCGGGCCTAGTGGAGACCCAGTACTTC. The chain is built from TRBV7-6 and TRBJ2-5; 8 bases align to TRBD2. With 4 bases clipped from V and 5 bases from J, the junction kept 9 bases outside the gene matches. Germline CDR1 is SGHVS and CDR2 is FNYEAQ. This CDR3 contains 15 residues.

The chain carries TRBV10-3 and TRBJ2-7; perhaps TRBD1 as D (5 bases). The germline CDR1 and CDR2 sequences are ENHRY and SYGVKD. V lost 5 bases and J 0 bases, leaving 11 bases between the germline ends. The CDR3 runs to 14 residues. CDR3 loop: CAISKTASSYEQYF. The CDR3 DNA is TGTGCCATCAGTAAGACAGCGAGCTCCTACGAGCAGTACTTC.

This clonotype was seen at least ten times. This chain joins TRBV20-1 and TRBJ1-4; D is possibly TRBD1 (6 bases). From germline, CDR1 is DFQATT and CDR2 SNEGSKA (reference sequence). The CDR3 contains 16 residues. Trimming took 2 bases from V and 0 from J, leaving 13 bases between them. Here the CDR3 reads CSARRGQFATNEKLFF. DNA for the CDR3: TGCAGTGCTAGAAGAGGACAGTTTGCAACTAATGAAAAACTGTTTTTT.

The chain has TRBV15 and TRBJ2-3, with TRBD2 identical over 7 bases. Unmatched junction bases numbered 4, after V lost 2 bases and J lost 5 bases. Looked up from germline, CDR1 is LNHNV and CDR2 is YYDKDF (reference sequence). CDR3 length: 14 amino acids. The CDR3 DNA is TGTGCCACCAGCAGACCTGGACTAGAAGATACGCAGTATTTT. Amino acids: CATSRPGLEDTQYF. Looking up the rest from reference TRBV15 and TRBJ2-3 gives the full variable domain: DAMVIQNPRYQVTQFGKPVTLSCSQTLNHNVMYWYQQKSSQAPKLLFHYYDKDFNNEADTPDNFQSRRPNTSFCFLDIRSPGLGDTAMYLCATSRPGLEDTQYFGPGTRLTVL.

The gene calls are TRBV14 and TRBJ2-1, with 9 bases aligning to TRBD2. Per germline, CDR1 SGHDN and CDR2 FVKESK. Trimming cost V 3 bases and J 9 bases; bases outside gene matches: 6. This CDR3 has 14 residues. The chain's CDR3 is CASSQRGGAGEQFF. DNA of the CDR3: TGTGCCAGCAGCCAGCGCGGGGGGGCAGGTGAGCAGTTCTTC. Full variable domain (remainder filled in from reference TRBV14 and TRBJ2-1): EAGVTQFPSHSVIEKGQTVTLRCDPISGHDNLYWYRRVMGKEIKFLLHFVKESKQDESGMPNNRFLAERTGGTYSTLKVQPAELEDSGVYFCASSQRGGAGEQFFGPGTRLTVL.

The rearrangement uses TRBV10-3 and TRBJ2-7; no clear D gene. Germline CDR1 and CDR2: ENHRY and SYGVKD. The CDR3 has 12 residues. Trimming stripped 8 bases from V and 5 bases from J, with 13 bases between. The chain's CDR3 is CAIGKARDEQYF. Written as DNA, the CDR3 is TGTGCCATCGGGAAAGCCCGGGACGAGCAGTACTTC.

This chain connects TRBV12-3 or TRBV12-4 to TRBJ2-2; D is ambiguous. V lost 5 bases to trimming and J lost 7 bases, with 8 bases between them. This CDR3 has 12 residues. CDR3 loop: CASSVSVGELFF. The CDR3 DNA reads TGTGCCAGCAGTGTTTCTGTCGGGGAGCTGTTTTTT.

This clonotype was seen more than once but under ten times. This chain uses TRBV4-3 with TRBJ2-3, with D tentatively TRBD2 (6 bases). The V and J ends lost 6 bases and 2 bases respectively, with 12 bases between them. CDR1 is LGHNA, CDR2 YSLEER, per germline. The length of the CDR3 is 14 residues. CDR3 nucleotides: TGCGCCAGCAGGGCGGGGAGTCCCACAGATACGCAGTATTTT. Translating gives CASRAGSPTDTQYF.